A single sample is the source of the 23 T cell receptor beta chains below, sequenced in a study of T cell responses to AZD1222 COVID-19 vaccine. This table comes from immunoSEQ multiplex PCR, and its TCRdb copy is limited to in-frame clones, with some not included. This sample carries 150,000 or so clones, more than 85% of them seen once, and the ten largest clones take approximately 9%. The source material was peripheral blood, sampled on day 0 of AZD1222 vaccination. These receptors came from an adult in good health.

The chain links TRBV25-1 to TRBJ1-6; D not certain. Per the germline V gene, CDR1 is MGHDK and CDR2 is SYGVNS. Trimming removed 4 bases from V and 10 bases from J, with 11 bases in between. The CDR3 runs 13 residues. The CDR3 is CASSGPPRSPLHF. As DNA, the CDR3 is TGTGCCAGCAGTGGCCCTCCTCGGTCACCCCTCCACTTT.

The chain uses TRBV29-1 and TRBJ2-7; 9 bases agree with TRBD1. J lost 4 bases, V lost 1 base, and 2 bases had no gene match. Germline CDR1 and CDR2: SQVTM and ANQGSEA. This CDR3 spans 13 amino acids. The CDR3 region has the DNA TGCAGCGTTGAAGGGGACAGGGCATACGAGCAGTACTTC. As protein: CSVEGDRAYEQYF.

In DNA form, the CDR3 reads TGTGCCAGTACCTCTTTCGATGGCAGGTCCCCTGAGACCCAGTACTTC. Translated: CASTSFDGRSPETQYF. V and J are TRBV19 and TRBJ2-5; D remains ambiguous. There are 16 residues in the CDR3. Trimming pared 7 bases from V and 5 bases from J, leaving 23 bases between. CDR1 and CDR2 from the germline V gene are LNHDA and SQIVND (reference sequence).

CDR3 DNA sequence: TGTGCCAGCAGTTTCCGGGACAGGGCGAACACTGAAGCTTTCTTT. Encoded protein: CASSFRDRANTEAFF. The V call is TRBV28, the J call TRBJ1-1; 9 bases map to TRBD1. The CDR3 has 15 residues. The trim removed 3 bases at V and 1 base at J, leaving 3 bases unmatched. Germline lookup yields CDR1 MDHEN and CDR2 SYDVKM.

The chain combines TRBV28 with TRBJ1-2, with D hard to call. The CDR3 extends over 12 amino acids. Germline V gene data show CDR1 as MDHEN and CDR2 as SYDVKM. V was shortened by 6 bases and J by 5 bases, with 10 bases between the two germline ends. CDR3: CASSPAFYGYTF. As DNA, the CDR3 is TGTGCCAGCAGCCCCGCTTTTTATGGCTACACCTTC.

As regards this clone: At the DNA level, this CDR3 is encoded by other sequences in the same sample as well. The chain links TRBV27 to TRBJ1-2, with 7 bases lining up with TRBD1. V was clipped by 2 bases and J by 12 bases; unmatched bases: 9. CDR3 length: 13 residues. The V gene's germline CDR1 is MNHEY and CDR2 SMNVEV (reference sequence). This CDR3 reads CASSLSGQAVHTF. The CDR3 DNA is TGTGCCAGCAGTTTAAGCGGACAGGCCGTCCACACCTTC.

V and J are TRBV29-1 and TRBJ2-5, with D tentatively TRBD1 (5 bases). From germline, CDR1 is SQVTM and CDR2 ANQGSEA. The germline V and J ends were trimmed by 7 bases and 4 bases, with 13 bases remaining between them. The CDR3 is 12 amino acids. The CDR3 bases are TGCAGCGCTGGGGCAGAAGTAGAGACCCAGTACTTC. Amino acids: CSAGAEVETQYF.

The chain links TRBV4-1 to TRBJ1-1, with TRBD1 matching 8 bases. CDR1 is MGHRA, CDR2 YSYEKL, per germline. The ends lost 0 bases at V and 7 bases at J; junction bases unmatched: 1. The CDR3 spans 13 residues. The CDR3 is CASSQEDRVEAFF. CDR3 nucleotides: TGCGCCAGCAGCCAAGAGGACAGGGTTGAAGCTTTCTTT.

The chain is built from TRBV6-2 or TRBV6-3 and TRBJ1-1; 7 bases fit TRBD1. V was pared by 5 bases and J by 6 bases, with 9 bases of the junction left unmatched. Germline V gene data show CDR1 as MNHEY and CDR2 as SVGEGT. There are 14 residues in the CDR3. The DNA for the CDR3 is TGTGCCAGCAGTCGAGACAGGGAGACGGCTGAAGCTTTCTTT. The encoded protein is CASSRDRETAEAFF.

This chain connects TRBV9 to TRBJ1-2; D ambiguous. The CDR3 loop spans 13 amino acids. The germline V and J ends were trimmed by 1 base and 4 bases, with 8 bases remaining between them. Germline V gene data show CDR1 as SGDLS and CDR2 as YYNGEE. This CDR3 reads CASSVSRGYGYTF. The CDR3 region has the DNA TGTGCCAGCAGCGTATCTCGGGGCTATGGCTACACCTTC. The variable domain in full, with the rest retrieved from reference TRBV9 and TRBJ1-2, is DSGVTQTPKHLITATGQRVTLRCSPRSGDLSVYWYQQSLDQGLQFLIQYYNGEERAKGNILERFSAQQFPDLHSELNLSSLELGDSALYFCASSVSRGYGYTFGSGTRLTVV.

Here the CDR3 reads CASSAPGQGNEKLFF. Written as DNA, the CDR3 is TGTGCCAGCTCTGCTCCGGGACAGGGGAATGAAAAACTGTTTTTT. The rearrangement uses TRBV18 and TRBJ1-4, with 10 nucleotides matching TRBD1. CDR1 and CDR2 from the germline V gene are KGHSH and LQKENI. The CDR3 has 15 amino acids. With 6 bases clipped from V and 5 bases from J, the junction kept 6 bases outside the gene matches.

The chain carries TRBV5-8 and TRBJ1-5, with D maybe TRBD1 (5 bases). Per germline, CDR1 SGHTS and CDR2 YDEGEE. This CDR3 spans 15 amino acids. Trimming cost V 1 base and J 4 bases, with 12 bases left between them. CDR3 protein: CASSLQGRGNQPQHF. The DNA for the CDR3 is TGTGCCAGCAGCTTGCAGGGCCGGGGGAATCAGCCCCAGCATTTT.

The chain couples TRBV11-3 to TRBJ1-2, with 7 bases matching TRBD1. V lost 0 bases and J lost 8; bases outside the gene matches: 18. The length of the CDR3 is 18 residues. Germline values: CDR1 SGHNT, CDR2 YENEEA. CDR3 DNA: TGTGCCAGCAGCTTAGATCTTTTAGGGAGACAGGGTGGTCACGGCTACACCTTC. It is translated as CASSLDLLGRQGGHGYTF. The complete variable domain, with remaining parts taken from reference TRBV11-3 and TRBJ1-2, reads EAGVVQSPRYKIIEKKQPVAFWCNPISGHNTLYWYLQNLGQGPELLIRYENEEAVDDSQLPKDRFSAERLKGVDSTLKIQPAELGDSAVYLCASSLDLLGRQGGHGYTFGSGTRLTVV.

The chain has TRBV10-3 and TRBJ1-2; TRBD1 matches 9 bases. V was clipped by 8 bases and J by 3 bases; unmatched bases: 4. CDR3 length: 13 residues. The germline gives CDR1 ENHRY, CDR2 SYGVKD. The CDR3 DNA reads TGTGCCATCGACGACAGGGGGGACTATGGCTACACCTTC. It specifies CAIDDRGDYGYTF.

The V and J genes are TRBV5-1 and TRBJ2-1; tentatively, D is TRBD1 (6 bases). Deletions cut 2 bases from V and 0 bases from J, with 15 bases between. CDR1 is SGHRS, CDR2 YFSETQ, per germline. The CDR3 runs 17 residues. CDR3 protein: CASSLIPGQYSYNEQFF. The CDR3 DNA reads as TGCGCCAGCAGCTTAATCCCAGGACAGTACTCCTACAATGAGCAGTTCTTC. The whole variable domain, remainder taken from reference TRBV5-1 and TRBJ2-1, is KAGVTQTPRYLIKTRGQQVTLSCSPISGHRSVSWYQQTPGQGLQFLFEYFSETQRNKGNFPGRFSGRQFSNSRSEMNVSTLELGDSALYLCASSLIPGQYSYNEQFFGPGTRLTVL.

CDR3 DNA sequence: TGTGCCAGCAGTGGGCAGGGACGGGATGAGCAGTTCTTC. Translated: CASSGQGRDEQFF. This chain connects TRBV6-4 to TRBJ2-1; perhaps D is TRBD1 or TRBD2 (5 bases each). Trimming pared 4 bases from V and 8 bases from J, leaving 12 bases between. The CDR3 runs 13 residues. Germline assignment: CDR1 MRHNA and CDR2 SNTAGT.

The J gene is TRBJ1-1, the V gene TRBV30, with D uncertain. Deletions cut 3 bases from V and 3 bases from J, with 8 bases between. The CDR3 is made up of 12 amino acids. Germline CDR1 and CDR2: GTSNPN and SVGIG (reference sequence). The CDR3, as DNA: TGTGCCTGGAGCAACAGATACACTGAAGCTTTCTTT. Translation gives CAWSNRYTEAFF. The full variable domain, completed using reference TRBV30 and TRBJ1-1, is SQTIHQWPATLVQPVGSPLSLECTVEGTSNPNLYWYRQAAGRGLQLLFYSVGIGQISSEVPQNLSASRPQDRQFILSSKKLLLSDSGFYLCAWSNRYTEAFFGQGTRLTVV.

The V and J genes are TRBV4-1 and TRBJ1-2, with D possibly matching TRBD1 (5 bases). Germline V gene sequence: CDR1 MGHRA, CDR2 YSYEKL. V was cut by 0 bases and J by 9 bases, with 20 bases left in between. The CDR3 consists of 16 residues. The CDR3 spells CASSQDSGRVRGSYTF. CDR3 DNA sequence: TGCGCCAGCAGCCAAGATTCCGGCAGGGTACGGGGCAGCTACACCTTC.

This chain joins TRBV28 and TRBJ1-1; D is unclear. The CDR3 runs 14 residues. CDR1 MDHEN and CDR2 SYDVKM come from the germline V gene. Between the trimmed V and J ends, which lost 2 bases and 4 bases, there was a span of 11 bases. CDR3 region: CASSLPQLGTEAFF. Here the CDR3 DNA reads TGTGCCAGCAGTTTACCGCAGCTGGGCACTGAAGCTTTCTTT.

This chain joins TRBV23-1 and TRBJ1-5; no firm D call. TRBV23-1 is an ORF, and what it does is uncertain. The V end lost 4 bases, the J end lost 6 bases, and 4 bases lay between the germline ends. CDR3 size: 11 residues. The CDR3 here is CASSRRQPQHF. The CDR3 DNA reads TGCGCCAGCAGTCGGCGTCAGCCCCAGCATTTT.

The chain joins TRBV14 to TRBJ1-4, with D tentatively TRBD1 (6 bases). Trimming shortened V by 4 bases and J by 7 bases, and 25 bases separated the two germline ends. This CDR3 spans 18 amino acids. The germline CDR1 and CDR2 sequences are SGHDN and FVKESK. CDR3 sequence: CASSPATGPSPLIEKLFF. CDR3 bases: TGTGCCAGCAGCCCCGCCACAGGGCCTTCGCCCCTCATTGAAAAACTGTTTTTT.

The chain has TRBV28 and TRBJ2-7, with 13 bases lining up with TRBD2. Germline CDR1 and CDR2: MDHEN and SYDVKM. V was pared by 3 bases and J by 3 bases, with 5 bases of the junction left unmatched. This CDR3 spans 16 amino acids. The CDR3 loop reads CASSLQLAGGRYEQYF. CDR3 in DNA: TGTGCCAGCAGTTTGCAACTAGCGGGGGGGCGCTACGAGCAGTACTTC.

The gene calls are TRBV6-5 and TRBJ1-4; 7 bases are a match to TRBD1. Per germline, CDR1 MNHEY and CDR2 SVGAGI. J was trimmed by 5 bases and V by 4 bases; bases with no gene match: 4. The CDR3 has 14 amino acids. CDR3 in DNA: TGTGCCAGCAGTTTCCGGGACAGCAATGAAAAACTGTTTTTT. It translates to CASSFRDSNEKLFF.